These 29 T cell receptor beta chains came from one sample sequenced in a study of tumor-infiltrating lymphocytes in primary liver carcinoma. Production of TCR beta cDNA used about 500 ng total RNA together with a constant-region primer. Three nested multiplex PCR rounds, a slightly modified ARM-PCR, produced the libraries for TCR beta. Use of TRBV1-TRBV30 forward primers with a C-beta reverse primer characterized the first two PCR rounds, which lasted roughly 9 cycles each. TCRdb ran MiXCR on the multiplex PCR reads and lists one entry per CDR3 protein. Of around 170,000 distinct CDR3 sequences listed, over 50% are singletons. Blood RNA was derived from unsorted whole blood, and germline DNA was extracted too. The sequenced material came from peripheral blood. The receptors stem from a man in his forties or fifties with primary liver carcinoma and hepatitis B virus infection.

Concerning this clonotype itself: This sequence may be a read error, since a much larger clone differs from it by one base. The chain links TRBV29-1 to TRBJ1-1; maybe TRBD1 (5 bases). Germline assignment: CDR1 SQVTM and CDR2 ANQGSEA. This CDR3 has 11 residues. Between the trimmed V and J ends, which lost 4 bases and 8 bases, there was a span of 11 bases. CDR3 amino acids: CSVVRGMEAFF. DNA for the CDR3: TGCAGCGTTGTGAGGGGAATGGAAGCTTTCTTT.

The V and J genes are TRBV29-1 and TRBJ1-2; 7 bases map to TRBD1. Germline CDR1 SQVTM, CDR2 ANQGSEA. The CDR3 covers 12 residues. Trimming at V came to 4 bases and at J to 5 bases, leaving 4 bases not matched to a gene. CDR3 sequence: CSVGEQGYGYTF. The CDR3 DNA follows: TGCAGCGTTGGGGAACAGGGGTATGGCTACACCTTC.

As regards this clonotype: Germline and junction disagree at one end, which may indicate a read error. This rearrangement joins TRBV4-1 to TRBJ2-1; D gene ambiguous. CDR1 is MGHRA and CDR2 is YSYEKL in the germline V gene. There are 13 residues in the CDR3. For the CDR3, the DNA is TGCGCCAGCAGCCAAGTGATTCTAAATGAGCTGTTCTTC. Protein: CASSQVILNELFF.

This clonotype was seen more than once but under ten times. V and J are TRBV6-1 and TRBJ2-1, with no clear D. The V gene's germline CDR1 is MNHNS and CDR2 SASEGT. V gave up 2 bases and J gave up 2 bases, with 16 bases separating them. The CDR3 totals 17 residues. The CDR3 loop is CASSERPPASPYNEQFF. The DNA for the CDR3 is TGTGCCAGCAGTGAAAGACCCCCCGCCAGCCCCTACAATGAGCAGTTCTTC.

This clonotype has ten or more counts. This chain uses TRBV11-2 with TRBJ2-1, with a tentative D call TRBD1 (6 bases). Germline V gene lookup returns CDR1 SGHAT and CDR2 FQNNGV. The CDR3 covers 15 residues. With 5 bases removed from V and 3 bases from J, the gap between germline ends came to 14 bases. This CDR3 is CASSPYRDIYNEQFF. As DNA, the CDR3 is TGTGCCAGCAGCCCCTACCGGGACATCTACAATGAGCAGTTCTTC.

About this clonotype: With a much larger clone just one base away, this may be a read error. V usage is TRBV11-2 and J usage is TRBJ1-3; D is possibly TRBD1 (6 bases). The CDR3 runs 15 residues. Per the germline V gene, CDR1 is SGHAT and CDR2 is FQNNGV. The CDR3 region is CASSLMGGSVNTIYF. As DNA, the CDR3 is TGTGCCAGCAGCTTAATGGGGGGCTCTGTAAACACCATATATTTT.

This clonotype has a single count. The junction departs from germline at one end; a sequencing error may be responsible. The rearrangement uses TRBV5-5 and TRBJ2-2; 8 bases line up with TRBD2. Germline V gives CDR1 SGHKS, CDR2 YYEKEE (reference sequence). CDR3 length: 18 residues. The CDR3 loop is CSSSLSGLAGPTSGELFF. The CDR3 DNA follows: TGTTCCAGCAGCTTGTCAGGGCTAGCGGGCCCTACGAGCGGGGAGCTGTTTTTT.

V gene TRBV5-1 combines with J gene TRBJ1-1; possibly TRBD1 for D (5 bases). V was clipped by 2 bases and J by 3 bases, with 20 bases between them. Germline loops: CDR1 SGHRS, CDR2 YFSETQ. This CDR3 contains 17 residues. This CDR3 is CASSLLAGGVMDTEAFF. Written as DNA, the CDR3 is TGCGCCAGCAGCTTACTTGCGGGGGGAGTTATGGACACTGAAGCTTTCTTT.

Note on this clonotype: Just one base apart from a much larger clone, this may be a read error. The chain couples TRBV12-3 or TRBV12-4 to TRBJ1-5; weak D call: TRBD1 (5 bases). Trimming removed 3 bases from V and 9 bases from J, with 15 bases in between. The CDR3 covers 14 residues. The CDR3 spells CASSLVGGVGPQHF. For the CDR3, the DNA is TGTGCCAGCAGTTTGGTGGGGGGTGTAGGGCCCCAGCATTTT.

Turning to this clonotype: A much larger clone differs from this one at a single base, so this may be a read error. The conserved final phenylalanine or tryptophan is absent from the CDR3, which likely points to a read error. The chain carries TRBV10-3 and TRBJ2-1; no definite D call. This CDR3 is built from 11 residues. Trimming left V 3 bases short and J 12 bases short, with 9 bases between. CDR1 and CDR2 (germline): ENHRY, SYGVKD. The CDR3 nucleotides read TGTGCCATCAGTGAAGGGTCTCGGCAGTTCTTA. Amino acids: CAISEGSRQFL.

The rearrangement joins TRBV12-3 or TRBV12-4 to TRBJ1-2; D unresolved. Trimming cost V 5 bases and J 5 bases, with 6 bases left between them. This CDR3 is built from 11 residues. For the CDR3, the DNA is TGTGCCAGCAGTAGGGCGTATGGCTACACCTTC. Translated: CASSRAYGYTF.

This chain uses TRBV11-2 with TRBJ1-1, with D unresolved. Trimming left V 1 base short and J 3 bases short, with 12 bases between. Germline assignment: CDR1 SGHAT and CDR2 FQNNGV. The CDR3 is 15 amino acids. The CDR3 coding sequence is TGTGCCAGCAGCTTAGTATACAGCGTGCACACTGAAGCTTTCTTT. Amino acids: CASSLVYSVHTEAFF.

The V and J genes are TRBV11-2 and TRBJ2-2; D not certain. V lost 2 bases, J lost 3 bases, and 10 bases lay in between. Germline assignment: CDR1 SGHAT and CDR2 FQNNGV. The length of the CDR3 is 15 residues. CDR3 sequence reads: CASSLLTADTGELFF. CDR3 sequence (DNA): TGTGCCAGCAGCTTACTTACGGCGGACACCGGGGAGCTGTTTTTT.

The rearrangement links TRBV27 to TRBJ2-5; weak D call: TRBD2 (6 bases). Germline V gives CDR1 MNHEY, CDR2 SMNVEV (reference sequence). Trimming shortened V by 2 bases and J by 4 bases, and 8 bases separated the two germline ends. The CDR3 spans 13 residues. The chain's CDR3 is CASSLGGAETQYF. The DNA of the CDR3 is TGTGCCAGCAGTTTAGGAGGGGCAGAGACCCAGTACTTC.

This clonotype was seen at least ten times. V usage is TRBV11-1 and J usage is TRBJ2-3; D remains unclear. CDR3 length equals 14 residues. V was cut by 1 base and J by 2 bases, with 7 bases left in between. From germline, CDR1 is SGHAT and CDR2 FQDESV (reference sequence). The CDR3 protein is CASSLDRTTDTQYF. DNA of the CDR3: TGTGCCAGCAGCTTAGACAGAACCACAGATACGCAGTATTTT.

The sample holds one count of this clonotype. Germline and junction disagree at one end, which may indicate a read error. This chain connects TRBV11-2 to TRBJ1-2; D is unclear. CDR1 is SGHAT and CDR2 is FQNNGV in the germline V gene. The CDR3 is 14 amino acids. The CDR3 loop reads CASSTSTRNYGYTF. The CDR3 DNA reads as TGCGCCAGCAGCACCTCGACACGGAACTATGGCTACACCTTC.

V usage is TRBV29-1 and J usage is TRBJ2-1; D is unresolved. The germline CDR1 and CDR2 sequences are SQVTM and ANQGSEA. The CDR3 consists of 14 residues. The CDR3 loop is CSIKSLSSYNEQFF. DNA for the CDR3: TGCAGTATTAAGAGCCTGAGCTCCTACAATGAGCAGTTCTTC.

Worth noting for this clonotype: A read error is possible here, since a much larger clone lies one base away. V and J are TRBV10-3 and TRBJ2-1; 7 nucleotides match TRBD1. CDR3 length: 15 residues. CDR1 and CDR2 (germline): ENHRY, SYGVKD. CDR3 residues: CAISDTGTDYNEEFF. DNA of the CDR3: TGTGCCATCAGTGACACCGGGACAGACTACAATGAGGAGTTCTTC.

On this clonotype: The CDR3 end shows no conserved phenylalanine or tryptophan, and so a read error is likely. V usage is TRBV29-1 and J usage is TRBJ1-5; 10 bases match TRBD1. V was pared by 8 bases and J by 2 bases, with 6 bases of the junction left unmatched. From germline, CDR1 is SQVTM and CDR2 ANQGSEA. This CDR3 is built from 14 residues. As DNA, the CDR3 is TGCAGCTCGGATGGACAGGGGGGCAATCAGCCCCAGCATTCT. This translates into CSSDGQGGNQPQHS.

The rearrangement uses TRBV6-1 and TRBJ2-1; 9 bases match TRBD1. V was pared by 6 bases and J by 3 bases, with 3 bases of the junction left unmatched. The CDR3 contains 14 residues. Germline V gives CDR1 MNHNS, CDR2 SASEGT. The CDR3 bases are TGTGCCAGCAGACCGGACAGGGGCTACAATGAGCAGTTCTTC. It yields the protein CASRPDRGYNEQFF.

The genes are TRBV10-1 and TRBJ2-2; a weak D match, TRBD2 (5 bases). V lost 8 bases and J lost 2, with 9 bases in between. CDR1 is WNHNN and CDR2 is SYGVQD in the germline V gene (reference sequence). The CDR3 has 13 residues. Written as DNA, the CDR3 is TGCGCCAGCCGCGAGGGAAACACCGGGGAGCTGTTTTTT. Translated, it gives CASREGNTGELFF.

With regard to this clonotype: A read error may be the cause here, since a much bigger clone is one base away. The chain is built from TRBV29-1 and TRBJ2-7; TRBD2 matches 7 bases. V lost 1 base, J lost 5 bases, and 11 bases stayed unmatched. The CDR3 has 15 amino acids. Germline V CDR1 and CDR2: SQVTM, ANQGSEA. CDR3 in amino acids: CSVEVGEGTTHEQYF. The CDR3, as DNA: TGCAGCGTTGAAGTAGGGGAGGGCACAACCCACGAGCAGTACTTC.

About this clonotype itself: An end of the junction does not agree with germline; a read error may underlie this. V and J are TRBV30 and TRBJ2-1, with 7 bases aligning to TRBD2. The CDR3 is made up of 17 amino acids. From germline, CDR1 is GTSNPN and CDR2 SVGIG (reference sequence). The CDR3 DNA reads as TGTGACTGGAGTGGGCTAGCGGCAACCTCCCCTTACAATGAGCAGTTCTTC. It translates to CDWSGLAATSPYNEQFF. The full variable domain, completed using reference TRBV30 and TRBJ2-1, is SQTIHQWPATLVQPVGSPLSLECTVEGTSNPNLYWYRQAAGRGLQLLFYSVGIGQISSEVPQNLSASRPQDRQFILSSKKLLLSDSGFYLCDWSGLAATSPYNEQFFGPGTRLTVL.

J is TRBJ2-5 and V is TRBV4-2, with D perhaps given as TRBD1 or TRBD2 (6 bases each). Germline assignment: CDR1 LGHNA and CDR2 YNFKEQ. With 6 bases removed from V and 5 bases from J, the gap between germline ends came to 19 bases. The CDR3 has 15 amino acids. In DNA form, the CDR3 reads TGTGCCAGCAGTGAGGGGGGCCGGCGCGGTGAGACCCAGTACTTC. Translation: CASSEGGRRGETQYF.

Points on this clonotype: The CDR3 does not end in the conserved phenylalanine or tryptophan, so this is likely a read error. The chain recombines TRBV20-1 with TRBJ2-3, with a possible D match to TRBD2 (5 bases). The CDR3 loop spans 14 amino acids. Germline V CDR1 and CDR2: DFQATT, SNEGSKA (reference sequence). Trimming left V 0 bases short and J 3 bases short, with 10 bases between. The CDR3 sequence: CSARDRRRTDTQYI. Written as DNA, the CDR3 is TGCAGTGCTAGAGATCGGAGGAGAACAGATACGCAGTATATT.

The chain links TRBV7-9 to TRBJ2-1; D is perhaps TRBD1 (6 bases). Germline V CDR1 and CDR2: SEHNR, FQNEAQ (reference sequence). The CDR3 is 16 amino acids. The ends were cut back, 5 bases at V and 0 bases at J, with 14 bases in the middle. CDR3 coding DNA: TGTGCCAGCAGCCCTAGGACAGAGAGCTCCTACAATGAGCAGTTCTTC. This sequence encodes CASSPRTESSYNEQFF.

The rearrangement uses TRBV5-5 and TRBJ2-5, with D possibly being TRBD1 (5 bases). CDR3 size: 14 residues. V lost 6 bases and J 1 base, leaving 13 bases between the germline ends. Germline V gene sequence: CDR1 SGHKS, CDR2 YYEKEE (reference sequence). The CDR3 region has the DNA TGTGCCAGCACCCATGGGGCAGTCCAAGAGACCCAGTACTTC. Amino acid sequence: CASTHGAVQETQYF.

The gene calls are TRBV11-2 and TRBJ2-7; TRBD2 might be the D (5 bases). Trimming took off 9 bases at V and 6 bases at J, with 24 bases between the two ends. Germline V CDR1 and CDR2: SGHAT, FQNNGV. The CDR3 length is 15 residues. CDR3 sequence (DNA): TGTGCCAGTAGCGCTCGCCATGACAACCCCGGCGAGCAGTACTTC. Amino acids: CASSARHDNPGEQYF.

There are many counts of this clonotype. The chain employs TRBV11-2 and TRBJ2-1; the D gene is possibly TRBD2 (5 bases). This CDR3 is 14 amino acids long. Trimming took 5 bases from V and 10 from J, leaving 18 bases between them. Germline-derived CDR1 and CDR2 are SGHAT and FQNNGV. In DNA, the CDR3 is TGTGCCAGCAGCCTCTCCCGGGGTGTCCAGGAGCAGTTCTTC. This codes for CASSLSRGVQEQFF.